The text below deals with one T cell receptor beta chain. Clones were sequenced by immunoSEQ multiplex PCR, and TCRdb holds only the in-frame ones, with some missing. Of 65,000 to 90,000 clones in the sample, roughly 92% were seen once. This entry comes from a study of T cell changes during pregnancy in multiple sclerosis. The length of the CDR3 is 13 residues. The V gene's germline CDR1 is SGHDN and CDR2 FVKESK. The junction had 6 bases not matched to a gene; V was cut back by 4 bases and J by 8 bases. This sequence originates from a female donor with multiple sclerosis, enrolled in a pregnancy study. The sequencing used peripheral blood, collected before pregnancy. This chain connects TRBV14 to TRBJ1-2; 8 nucleotides match TRBD1. For the CDR3, the DNA is TGTGCCAGCAGCCCCGGACAGGGTCTCGGCTACACCTTC. This translates into CASSPGQGLGYTF.